Each of the 31 T cell receptor beta chains below was sequenced from the same sample in a study of T cells after yellow fever vaccination. TCRdb reanalysed the 5' RACE reads using MiXCR and keeps one entry per CDR3 protein. The sample includes approximately 550,000 distinct CDR3 sequences, roughly a fifth of them seen just once. The sample consisted of PBMCs, taken 15 days after the yellow fever booster vaccination. Every receptor here comes from a man aged 25 to 40 who received the YFV17D yellow fever vaccine.

The V and J genes are TRBV7-9 and TRBJ2-7; 16 bases match TRBD2. Germline V CDR1 and CDR2: SEHNR, FQNEAQ (reference sequence). The CDR3 contains 17 residues. Unmatched junction bases numbered 6, after V lost 3 bases and J lost 4 bases. The CDR3 nucleotides read TGTGCCAGCAGCTTTCTCGGGACTAGCGGGAGGGTTTACGAGCAGTACTTC. Amino acid sequence: CASSFLGTSGRVYEQYF.

CDR3 amino acids: CASSQEILVHEQYF. CDR3 nucleotides: TGTGCCAGCAGCCAAGAAATTCTGGTCCACGAGCAGTACTTC. The chain couples TRBV3-1 to TRBJ2-7, with D unresolved. From germline, CDR1 is LGHDT and CDR2 YNNKEL (reference sequence). Deletions cut 0 bases from V and 5 bases from J, with 11 bases between. The CDR3 length is 14 residues.

In its sample, this clonotype was seen a few times. The V call is TRBV6-1, the J call TRBJ2-7; D uncertain. This CDR3 is built from 14 residues. CDR1 and CDR2 from the germline V gene are MNHNS and SASEGT. The V and J ends lost 3 bases and 3 bases respectively, with 12 bases between them. CDR3 in DNA: TGTGCCAGCAGTGACCCGGGCGAGGTCTACGAGCAGTACTTC. Amino acids: CASSDPGEVYEQYF.

This CDR3 reads CASSLEAGILISNQPQHF. CDR3 nucleotide sequence: TGTGCCAGCAGCTTGGAAGCCGGGATACTGATTAGCAATCAGCCCCAGCATTTT. The chain uses TRBV5-5 and TRBJ1-5; D is unclear. Trimming took off 0 bases at V and 0 bases at J, with 16 bases between the two ends. The CDR3 is 18 amino acids. Germline V CDR1 and CDR2: SGHKS, YYEKEE (reference sequence).

This chain connects TRBV6-5 to TRBJ2-3, with D possibly matching TRBD1 (5 bases). V gave up 6 bases and J gave up 6 bases, with 16 bases separating them. The CDR3 has 14 amino acids. From germline, CDR1 is MNHEY and CDR2 SVGAGI. CDR3 in DNA: TGTGCCAGCAGCCCGACAGCTAGGGGTGATACGCAGTATTTT. Translation: CASSPTARGDTQYF.

This clonotype was picked up a small number of times. The chain couples TRBV30 to TRBJ2-1, with 11 positions matching TRBD1. The V gene's germline CDR1 is GTSNPN and CDR2 SVGIG (reference sequence). The CDR3 extends over 16 amino acids. The V segment lost 2 bases and the J segment 5 bases; nucleotides outside the gene matches: 8. CDR3 DNA sequence: TGTGCCTGGAGTCGGGACAGGGGGGCTGGAAACAATGAGCAGTTCTTC. This gives the protein CAWSRDRGAGNNEQFF.

This chain uses TRBV18 with TRBJ1-1, with no clear D. Germline CDR1 KGHSH, CDR2 LQKENI. Trimming took 3 bases from V and 2 from J, leaving 13 bases between them. The CDR3 is 15 residues long. The CDR3: CASSPTEIDNTEAFF. For the CDR3, the DNA is TGTGCCAGCTCACCCACAGAGATTGATAACACTGAAGCTTTCTTT.

This clonotype has only a few counts. This sequence joins TRBV6-2 or TRBV6-3 and TRBJ2-1; D not certain. V lost 3 bases to trimming and J lost 12 bases, with 9 bases between them. CDR1 MNHEY and CDR2 SVGEGT come from the germline V gene. The CDR3 spans 11 residues. In nucleotides, the CDR3 is TGTGCCAGCAGTTATGGAGTTGGGCAGTTCTTC. Translation: CASSYGVGQFF.

The chain recombines TRBV20-1 with TRBJ2-3; tentatively, D is TRBD1 (6 bases). The germline V gene has CDR1 DFQATT and CDR2 SNEGSKA (reference sequence). The CDR3 is 14 amino acids. Trimming took 4 bases from V and 2 from J, leaving 13 bases between them. The CDR3 spells CSAIRGRITDTQYF. The CDR3 nucleotides read TGCAGTGCTATCAGGGGACGGATCACAGATACGCAGTATTTT.

The J gene is TRBJ2-2, the V gene TRBV5-4; possible D gene TRBD2, 6 bases. Germline assignment: CDR1 SGHNT and CDR2 YYREEE (reference sequence). V was cut by 3 bases and J by 6 bases, with 12 bases left in between. This CDR3 region has 14 residues. Here the CDR3 DNA reads TGTGCCAGCAGCTGGCGATCGGGGGCCGGGGAGCTGTTTTTT. It yields the protein CASSWRSGAGELFF. The full variable domain, its missing parts supplied by reference TRBV5-4 and TRBJ2-2, is ETGVTQSPTHLIKTRGQQVTLRCSSQSGHNTVSWYQQALGQGPQFIFQYYREEENGRGNFPPRFSGLQFPNYSSELNVNALELDDSALYLCASSWRSGAGELFFGEGSRLTVL.

The chain recombines TRBV12-3 or TRBV12-4 with TRBJ2-2, with D perhaps TRBD1 or TRBD2 (5 bases each). The ends were cut back, 3 bases at V and 6 bases at J, with 11 bases in the middle. The length of the CDR3 is 14 residues. CDR3 amino acids: CASSFNGASGELFF. The CDR3 nucleotides read TGTGCCAGCAGTTTTAACGGGGCGTCCGGGGAGCTGTTTTTT.

The rearrangement uses TRBV5-1 and TRBJ2-4; TRBD1 or TRBD2 may be the D gene (5 bases each). The CDR3 extends over 13 amino acids. Trimming removed 0 bases from V and 7 bases from J, with 8 bases in between. CDR1 is SGHRS and CDR2 is YFSETQ in the germline V gene. The DNA of the CDR3 is TGCGCCAGCAGCTTGGGAGGGGACAACATTCAGTACTTC. Protein: CASSLGGDNIQYF.

V gene TRBV7-2 combines with J gene TRBJ2-5; D gene uncertain. The V and J ends lost 1 base and 5 bases respectively, with 11 bases between them. Per germline, CDR1 SGHTA and CDR2 FQGNSA. This CDR3 is built from 14 residues. The CDR3 protein is CASSLGSGWETQYF. The CDR3 DNA is TGTGCCAGCAGCTTAGGTTCAGGTTGGGAGACCCAGTACTTC.

This chain uses TRBV24-1 with TRBJ2-1, with D possibly being TRBD2 (5 bases). The germline CDR1 and CDR2 sequences are KGHDR and SFDVKD. Trimming removed 4 bases at V and 0 bases at J, with 12 bases between. The length of the CDR3 is 16 residues. The CDR3 DNA reads as TGTGCCACCAGTGAACCACGGGGTGTCTCCTACAATGAGCAGTTCTTC. It codes for CATSEPRGVSYNEQFF.

This sequence joins TRBV7-3 and TRBJ2-5; 13 nucleotides line up with TRBD2. This CDR3 contains 17 residues. J gave up 3 bases and V 5 bases, and 9 bases lay outside the gene matches. Germline V CDR1 and CDR2: SGHTA, FQGTGA. CDR3 sequence reads: CASSRLLGLAGEETQYF. CDR3 coding DNA: TGTGCCAGCAGCCGCCTCCTTGGACTAGCGGGAGAAGAGACCCAGTACTTC.

V usage is TRBV4-3 and J usage is TRBJ2-7; 8 positions match TRBD2. Germline lookup yields CDR1 LGHNA and CDR2 YSLEER. CDR3 size: 15 residues. After removal of 4 bases from V and 4 bases from J, the junction contained 9 bases not matched to a gene. This chain's CDR3 is CASSPSGRGVYEQYF. CDR3 DNA: TGCGCCAGCAGCCCAAGCGGGAGAGGTGTTTACGAGCAGTACTTC.

This clonotype turned up a few times. The chain uses TRBV5-8 and TRBJ1-5; D gene uncertain. Germline CDR1 reads SGHTS; CDR2 reads YDEGEE. Trimming left V 0 bases short and J 6 bases short, with 7 bases between. This CDR3 region has 13 residues. CDR3 coding DNA: TGTGCCAGCAGCTTGGAGCGGACTCAGCCCCAGCATTTT. This encodes CASSLERTQPQHF.

This clonotype was seen repeatedly, ten times or more. V is TRBV14 and J is TRBJ1-1; D remains ambiguous. The CDR3 runs 15 residues. The V gene lost 0 bases and the J gene lost 4 bases, with 12 bases spanning the gap. Germline lookup yields CDR1 SGHDN and CDR2 FVKESK. CDR3 in DNA: TGTGCCAGCAGCCAAGATTGGAGCAGGTCCACTGAAGCTTTCTTT. It encodes CASSQDWSRSTEAFF.

V gene TRBV7-9 combines with J gene TRBJ2-7; D call uncertain. The CDR3 runs 12 residues. V shed 1 base and J shed 6 bases, with 7 bases lying between them. Germline CDR1 reads SEHNR; CDR2 reads FQNEAQ (reference sequence). The chain's CDR3 is CASSLDFAEQYF. The CDR3 DNA follows: TGTGCCAGCAGCTTAGATTTTGCCGAGCAGTACTTC. The full variable domain, in which reference TRBV7-9 and TRBJ2-7 provide the parts outside the CDR3, is DTGVSQNPRHKITKRGQNVTFRCDPISEHNRLYWYRQTLGQGPEFLTYFQNEAQLEKSRLLSDRFSAERPKGSFSTLEIQRTEQGDSAMYLCASSLDFAEQYFGPGTRLTVT.

This clonotype was seen more than once but under ten times. The V call is TRBV5-1, the J call TRBJ1-1; maybe TRBD1 (5 bases). Deletions cut 4 bases from V and 5 bases from J, with 15 bases between. The CDR3 is made up of 14 amino acids. Looked up from germline, CDR1 is SGHRS and CDR2 is YFSETQ. The CDR3 DNA reads TGCGCCAGCAGCCGGCAGGGTGGGGTGACTGAAGCTTTCTTT. It yields the protein CASSRQGGVTEAFF.

The chain's CDR3 is CASSLIGMSSYNEQFF. Here the CDR3 DNA reads TGTGCCAGCAGCTTAATAGGGATGAGCTCCTACAATGAGCAGTTCTTC. This chain connects TRBV7-3 to TRBJ2-1; unclear D gene. The ends were cut back, 1 base at V and 0 bases at J, with 10 bases in the middle. CDR3 length equals 16 residues. In germline, CDR1 is SGHTA, CDR2 FQGTGA.

Worth noting for this clonotype: A read error may produce the germline difference seen at one junction end. This sequence joins TRBV20-1 and TRBJ2-1, with 10 bases fitting TRBD2. Germline CDR1 and CDR2: DFQATT and SNEGSKA (reference sequence). This CDR3 spans 14 amino acids. In nucleotides, the CDR3 is TGCAGAGCTACTCTAGCGGGAGTTAGGAATGAGCAGTTCTTC. It specifies CRATLAGVRNEQFF.

The V gene is TRBV5-1, the J gene TRBJ2-2; D gene uncertain. The CDR3 extends over 13 amino acids. The germline V gene encodes CDR1 SGHRS and CDR2 YFSETQ. The ends were cut back, 7 bases at V and 4 bases at J, with 11 bases in the middle. As DNA, the CDR3 is TGCGCCAGCGGCCTAGGTTTCACCGGGGAGCTGTTTTTT. Translation: CASGLGFTGELFF.

The gene calls are TRBV29-1 and TRBJ2-7; D is perhaps TRBD2 (6 bases). The length of the CDR3 is 13 residues. Between the trimmed V and J ends, which lost 4 bases and 1 base, there was a span of 11 bases. In germline, CDR1 is SQVTM, CDR2 ANQGSEA. The CDR3 is CSVVTGRSYEQYF. CDR3 nucleotides: TGCAGCGTTGTTACGGGGAGGTCCTACGAGCAGTACTTC.

There are many counts of this clonotype. The chain recombines TRBV29-1 with TRBJ2-2; tentative D call: TRBD1 (5 bases). The CDR3 covers 13 residues. Germline CDR1 reads SQVTM; CDR2 reads ANQGSEA. V dropped 7 bases and J dropped 8 bases, with 17 bases sitting between them. CDR3 loop: CSGRGQGLGELFF. Here the CDR3 DNA reads TGCAGCGGAAGGGGTCAGGGCCTTGGGGAGCTGTTTTTT.

This clonotype was observed a few times. The CDR3 spells CASSPGPRATKAKNIQYF. In nucleotides, the CDR3 is TGTGCCAGCAGCCCAGGGCCCCGGGCGACGAAAGCCAAAAACATTCAGTACTTC. V is TRBV7-6 and J is TRBJ2-4; D perhaps matches TRBD1 (5 bases). V was cut by 5 bases and J by 0 bases, with 20 bases left in between. This CDR3 is 18 amino acids long. Germline V gene sequence: CDR1 SGHVS, CDR2 FNYEAQ.

The chain carries TRBV6-1 and TRBJ2-1; D gene ambiguous. CDR1 and CDR2 from the germline V gene are MNHNS and SASEGT. The CDR3 is made up of 15 amino acids. V lost 6 bases to trimming and J lost 0 bases, with 12 bases between them. CDR3 amino acids: CASRLTPISYNEQFF. The CDR3 DNA is TGTGCCAGCAGGCTCACCCCTATCTCCTACAATGAGCAGTTCTTC.

This clonotype was counted between two and nine times. The chain employs TRBV3-1 and TRBJ1-1; D unclear. Per germline, CDR1 LGHDT and CDR2 YNNKEL (reference sequence). V lost 4 bases, J lost 3 bases, and 6 bases lay in between. The CDR3 consists of 12 residues. Here the CDR3 DNA reads TGTGCCAGCAGCCCCCGACACACTGAAGCTTTCTTT. Translating it yields CASSPRHTEAFF.

This chain connects TRBV6-2 or TRBV6-3 to TRBJ1-1, with 10 bases aligning to TRBD1. Per the germline V gene, CDR1 is MNHEY and CDR2 is SVGEGT. The CDR3 has 15 amino acids. Trimming took 5 bases from V and 4 from J; bases not matched to a gene: 7. The CDR3 nucleotides read TGTGCCAGCAGTGGCCGGGACAGGGGTCGCACTGAAGCTTTCTTT. Translating it yields CASSGRDRGRTEAFF.

The sample holds a few counts of this clonotype. The chain joins TRBV10-1 to TRBJ2-3; D uncertain. The CDR3 runs 14 residues. V lost 4 bases, J lost 8 bases, and 16 bases lay in between. Looked up from germline, CDR1 is WNHNN and CDR2 is SYGVQD (reference sequence). CDR3 DNA sequence: TGCGCCAGCAGTGCGGTGGGCTCCCCGGGTACGCAGTATTTT. Translating gives CASSAVGSPGTQYF.

This clonotype was counted ten times or more. The V and J genes are TRBV10-2 and TRBJ2-5; D not certain. With 4 bases removed from V and 5 bases from J, the gap between germline ends came to 5 bases. The germline V gene encodes CDR1 WSHSY and CDR2 SAAADI. The CDR3 has 11 residues. CDR3 in DNA: TGCGCCAGCAGTGTTTTGGAGACCCAGTACTTC. It translates to CASSVLETQYF.